This T cell receptor beta chain was obtained from a study of CD8 T cells in Susac syndrome. V lost 5 bases to trimming and J lost 4 bases, with 9 bases between them. Per the germline V gene, CDR1 is DFQATT and CDR2 is SNEGSKA (reference sequence). The CDR3 runs 12 residues. Random hexamers served to reverse transcribe roughly 0.45 to 1 ug RNA. TCRdb used MiXCR to reprocess the immunoSEQ multiplex PCR reads, holding one entry per CDR3 protein. The data show nearly 200,000 distinct CDR3 sequences, about 95% seen once. Material: CD4+ T cells from PBMCs. This chain uses TRBV20-1 with TRBJ1-5, with a possible D match to TRBD1 (5 bases). The clonotype originates from a human donor with multiple sclerosis. In DNA, the CDR3 is TGCAGTGCTTCGGGACGGAATCAGCCCCAGCATTTT. Its protein is CSASGRNQPQHF.